The rows below give T cell receptor beta chains drawn from one sample of a study of human T cells and chemical hapten exposure. TCRdb ran MiXCR on the RACE reads and lists one entry per CDR3 protein. The sample includes 180,000 or so distinct CDR3 sequences, 13% to 15% of them seen just once. Sequences were derived from whole blood, sampled in connection with sensitization to the hapten diphenylcyclopropenone (DPC). Receptor source: a woman aged 25 to 39 with alopecia areata. Some clones in this sample may be carry-over from other donors' samples. Each CDR3 is given with its conserved first and last residue. A D gene is named only where the DNA matches it firmly. Size is stated for part of the rows, as once, few or many counts, or as a class when the clone is expanded.

.	TRBV12-3/TRBV12-4	.	TRBJ2-1	CASSLSANEQFF	TGTGCCAGCAGTTTATCCGCAAATGAGCAGTTCTTC
TRBD1	TRBV4-3	.	TRBJ1-1	CASSQNRGLTEAFF	TGCGCCAGCAGCCAAAACAGGGGGCTGACTGAAGCTTTCTTT
TRBD1	TRBV12-5	.	TRBJ1-5	CASGLVGQGADQPQHF	TGTGCTAGTGGTTTGGTGGGACAGGGGGCCGATCAGCCCCAGCATTTT
TRBD1	TRBV7-3	many	TRBJ2-3	CASSLGQGSSTDTQYF	TGTGCCAGCAGCCTAGGACAGGGCTCTTCCACAGATACGCAGTATTTT
TRBD1	TRBV5-8	few	TRBJ1-1	CASRMRQGGPEAFF	TGTGCCAGCAGGATGAGACAGGGGGGCCCTGAAGCTTTCTTT
.	TRBV18	.	TRBJ1-1	CASSPDRLMNTEAFF	TGTGCCAGCTCACCCGACAGACTAATGAACACTGAAGCTTTCTTT
TRBD1	TRBV5-8	many	TRBJ1-2	CATSGGQGYGYTF	TGTGCCACCTCAGGGGGACAGGGATATGGCTACACCTTC
TRBD1	TRBV29-1	.	TRBJ2-4	CSGIRDRNIQYF	TGCAGCGGTATCCGGGACAGAAACATTCAGTACTTC
.	TRBV30	few	TRBJ1-6	CAWSVRSRVERPLHF	TGTGCCTGGAGTGTACGGAGCAGGGTCGAGAGACCCCTCCACTTT
.	TRBV9	many	TRBJ1-5	CASSPNGDAEPQHF	TGTGCCAGCAGTCCAAATGGAGACGCCGAGCCCCAGCATTTT
.	TRBV16	.	TRBJ1-5	CASSQSEVGFFNQPQHF	TGTGCCAGCAGCCAATCTGAGGTTGGGTTTTTCAATCAGCCCCAGCATTTT
.	TRBV7-8	few	TRBJ1-1	CASSLIGLTEAFF	TGTGCCAGCAGCTTAATCGGACTCACTGAAGCTTTCTTT
.	TRBV28	many	TRBJ1-6	CASTPGYYNSPLHF	TGTGCCAGCACTCCGGGGTACTATAATTCACCCCTCCACTTT
TRBD1	TRBV24-1	few	TRBJ1-1	CATSDRGQVEAFF	TGTGCCACCAGTGACCGGGGACAGGTTGAAGCTTTCTTT
.	TRBV3-1	.	TRBJ2-5	CASSQYGETQYF	TGTGCCAGCAGCCAATATGGGGAGACCCAGTACTTC
TRBD2	TRBV2	.	TRBJ2-1	CASSEALTSAYNEQFF	TGTGCCAGCAGTGAAGCGTTGACTAGCGCCTACAATGAGCAGTTCTTC
.	TRBV12-3/TRBV12-4	few	TRBJ2-6	CASSFWQDLSGANVLTF	TGTGCCAGCAGTTTTTGGCAGGACCTCTCTGGGGCCAACGTCCTGACTTTC
TRBD1	TRBV5-4	few	TRBJ1-1	CASSLGASGQGRNMNTEAFF	TGTGCCAGCAGCTTGGGGGCCTCAGGACAGGGGCGTAATATGAACACTGAAGCTTTCTTT
.	TRBV5-1	.	TRBJ2-7	CASSLVGKEEQYF	TGCGCCAGCAGCTTGGTAGGGAAGGAAGAGCAGTACTTC
TRBD1	TRBV7-8	many	TRBJ1-5	CASSRTGGSGQPQHF	TGTGCCAGCAGCCGGACAGGGGGTTCGGGTCAGCCCCAGCATTTT
TRBD1	TRBV18	.	TRBJ1-5	CASSSSKGAGQPQHF	TGTGCCAGCTCATCGTCTAAGGGGGCTGGTCAGCCCCAGCATTTT
TRBD1	TRBV27	.	TRBJ1-5	CASSFTGGQPQHF	TGTGCCAGCAGTTTCACAGGGGGTCAGCCCCAGCATTTT
.	TRBV7-2	.	TRBJ2-1	CASSLAYNEQFF	TGTGCCAGCAGCTTAGCCTACAATGAGCAGTTCTTC
TRBD1	TRBV7-2	.	TRBJ1-2	CASSPNPPGGHGYTF	TGTGCCAGCAGCCCAAACCCCCCAGGGGGCCATGGCTACACCTTC
.	TRBV19	few	TRBJ2-5	CASSIDLLGKQETQYF	TGTGCCAGTAGTATAGATCTACTAGGAAAACAAGAGACCCAGTACTTC
TRBD2	TRBV4-3	once	TRBJ2-2	CASSQDSGGPNTGELFF	TGCGCCAGCAGCCAAGATTCGGGGGGGCCGAACACCGGGGAGCTGTTTTTT
.	TRBV6-5	once	TRBJ1-5	CASSYGAGYQPQHF	TGTGCCAGCAGTTACGGGGCAGGGTATCAGCCCCAGCATTTT
TRBD2	TRBV5-5	.	TRBJ2-1	CASSRTSREQFF	TGTGCCAGCAGCCGGACTAGTAGGGAGCAGTTCTTC
TRBD2	TRBV6-2/TRBV6-3	.	TRBJ2-3	CASKRREAAYGQYF	TGTGCCAGCAAACGGCGGGAGGCGGCTTATGGGCAGTATTTT
TRBD2	TRBV7-3	.	TRBJ2-1	CASSLDSGSYNEQFF	TGTGCCAGCAGCTTAGACAGCGGGAGTTACAATGAGCAGTTCTTC
.	TRBV12-3/TRBV12-4	many	TRBJ1-1	CASRPQDMNTEAFF	TGTGCCAGCAGGCCACAGGACATGAACACTGAAGCTTTCTTT
.	TRBV7-9	few	TRBJ2-2	CASSLMAGRTGELFF	TGTGCCAGCAGCCTAATGGCAGGTCGGACCGGGGAGCTGTTTTTT
.	TRBV15	few	TRBJ1-6	CATSRDSYNSPLHF	TGTGCCACCAGCAGAGACAGCTATAATTCACCCCTCCACTTT
.	TRBV6-2/TRBV6-3	few	TRBJ1-2	CASTGAPTVPYGYTF	TGTGCCAGCACCGGAGCACCTACGGTACCTTATGGCTACACCTTC
.	TRBV11-2	few	TRBJ1-2	CASSSRGLTPYGYTF	TGTGCCAGCAGCTCCCGGGGGCTCACCCCCTATGGCTACACCTTC
TRBD2	TRBV24-1	few	TRBJ2-1	CATSDWSGGRVDEQFF	TGTGCCACCAGTGATTGGTCGGGAGGCCGAGTCGATGAGCAGTTCTTC
.	TRBV12-3/TRBV12-4	.	TRBJ2-2	CASRDLGVQFTGELFF	TGTGCCAGCAGAGATTTAGGGGTACAGTTCACCGGGGAGCTGTTTTTT
TRBD1	TRBV15	.	TRBJ1-4	CATSRARDRAEKLFF	TGTGCCACCAGCAGAGCGCGGGACAGGGCTGAAAAACTGTTTTTT
.	TRBV27	few	TRBJ1-2	CASSPSSGGGYTF	TGTGCCAGCAGTCCCAGTTCGGGGGGCGGCTACACCTTC
.	TRBV20-1	few	TRBJ2-7	CSARDQSRYEQYF	TGCAGTGCTAGAGATCAGTCCCGCTACGAGCAGTACTTC
.	TRBV29-1	few	TRBJ2-2	CSVTGYTGELFF	TGCAGCGTTACAGGGTATACCGGGGAGCTGTTTTTT
.	TRBV2	few	TRBJ1-5	CASSDSRNQPQHF	TGTGCCAGCAGTGACAGCCGCAATCAGCCCCAGCATTTT